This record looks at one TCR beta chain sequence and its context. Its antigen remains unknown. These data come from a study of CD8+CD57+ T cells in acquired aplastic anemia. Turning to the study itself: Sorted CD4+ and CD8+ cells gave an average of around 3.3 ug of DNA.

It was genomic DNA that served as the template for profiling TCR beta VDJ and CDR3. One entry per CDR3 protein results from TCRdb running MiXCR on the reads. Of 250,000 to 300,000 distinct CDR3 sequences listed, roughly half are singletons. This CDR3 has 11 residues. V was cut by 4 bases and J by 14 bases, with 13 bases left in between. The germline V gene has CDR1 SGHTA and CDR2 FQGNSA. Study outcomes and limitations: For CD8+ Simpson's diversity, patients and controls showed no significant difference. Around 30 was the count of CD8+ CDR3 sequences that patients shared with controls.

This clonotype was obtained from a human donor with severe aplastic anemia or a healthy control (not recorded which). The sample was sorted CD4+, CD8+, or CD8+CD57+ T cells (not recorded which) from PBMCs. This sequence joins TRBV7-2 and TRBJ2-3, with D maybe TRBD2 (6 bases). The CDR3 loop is CASSSRTEGYF. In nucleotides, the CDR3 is TGTGCCAGCAGCTCCCGGACGGAGGGGTATTTT.